This T cell receptor beta chain originates from a study of tumor-infiltrating lymphocytes in primary liver carcinoma. The CDR3 spans 15 residues. Germline CDR1 reads SQVTM; CDR2 reads ANQGSEA. Note on this clonotype: Its antigen is still unknown. One junction end does not reproduce the germline sequence, and a read error may be involved.

It was unsorted whole blood that yielded blood RNA, and germline DNA was also extracted. Investigators obtained 3.5 to 4.5 milliliters of peripheral blood ahead of surgery. A constant-region primer primed TCR beta cDNA synthesis from 400 to 550 ng of total RNA. Slightly modified ARM-PCR, run as three nested multiplex PCR rounds, produced the TCR beta libraries. Forward primers for TRBV1-TRBV30 and a C-beta reverse primer served the first two PCR rounds, at around 9 cycles each. TCRdb re-analysed the multiplex PCR reads in MiXCR, keeping a single row per CDR3 protein. The sample gives 250,000 to 400,000 distinct CDR3 sequences, approximately 60% of which show up once; roughly 10% is in the top ten. General observations from the study: In tumor-adjacent and tumor-blood pairs, overlap was lower than in tumor region pairs.

The V call is TRBV29-1, the J call TRBJ2-1, with 8 bases fitting TRBD2. The material sequenced was peripheral blood. The origin of this receptor is a man aged 40-50 years with primary liver carcinoma and hepatitis B virus infection. CDR3 sequence reads: CSVAGLGTSHNEQFF. As DNA, the CDR3 is TGCAGCGTTGCGGGACTCGGGACTAGTCACAATGAACAGTTCTTC.